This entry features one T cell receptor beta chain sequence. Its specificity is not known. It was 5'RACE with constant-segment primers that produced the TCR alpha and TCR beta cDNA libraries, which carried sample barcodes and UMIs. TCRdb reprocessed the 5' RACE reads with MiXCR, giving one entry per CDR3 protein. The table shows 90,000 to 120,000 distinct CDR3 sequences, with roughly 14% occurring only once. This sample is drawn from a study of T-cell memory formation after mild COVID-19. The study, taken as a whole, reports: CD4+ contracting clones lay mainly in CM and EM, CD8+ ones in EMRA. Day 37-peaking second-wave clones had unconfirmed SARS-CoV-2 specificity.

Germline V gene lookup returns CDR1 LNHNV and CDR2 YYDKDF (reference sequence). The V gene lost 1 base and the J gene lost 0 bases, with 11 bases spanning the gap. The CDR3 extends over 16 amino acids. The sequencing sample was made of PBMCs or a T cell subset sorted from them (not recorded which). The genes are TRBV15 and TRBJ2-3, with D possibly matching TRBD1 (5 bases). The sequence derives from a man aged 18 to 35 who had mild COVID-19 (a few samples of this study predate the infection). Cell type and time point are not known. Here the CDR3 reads CATSRVPRASTDTQYF. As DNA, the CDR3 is TGTGCCACCAGCAGAGTTCCCAGGGCTAGCACAGATACGCAGTATTTT.